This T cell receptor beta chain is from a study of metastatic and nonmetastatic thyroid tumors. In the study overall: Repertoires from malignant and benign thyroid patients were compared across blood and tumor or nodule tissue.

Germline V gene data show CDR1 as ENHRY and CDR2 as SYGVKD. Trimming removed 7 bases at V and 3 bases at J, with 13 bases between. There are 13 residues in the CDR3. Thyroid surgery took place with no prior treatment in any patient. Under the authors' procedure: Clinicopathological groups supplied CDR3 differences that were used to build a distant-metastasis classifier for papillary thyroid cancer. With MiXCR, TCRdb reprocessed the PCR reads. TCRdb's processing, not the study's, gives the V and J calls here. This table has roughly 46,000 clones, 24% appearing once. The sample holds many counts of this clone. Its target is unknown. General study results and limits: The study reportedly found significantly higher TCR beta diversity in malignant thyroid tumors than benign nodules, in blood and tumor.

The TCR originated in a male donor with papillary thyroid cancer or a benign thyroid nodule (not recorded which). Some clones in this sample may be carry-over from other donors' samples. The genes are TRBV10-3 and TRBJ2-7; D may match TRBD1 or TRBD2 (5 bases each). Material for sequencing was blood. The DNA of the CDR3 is TGTGCCATCAACGGGGCCACCAGCTACGAGCAGTACTTC. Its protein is CAINGATSYEQYF.